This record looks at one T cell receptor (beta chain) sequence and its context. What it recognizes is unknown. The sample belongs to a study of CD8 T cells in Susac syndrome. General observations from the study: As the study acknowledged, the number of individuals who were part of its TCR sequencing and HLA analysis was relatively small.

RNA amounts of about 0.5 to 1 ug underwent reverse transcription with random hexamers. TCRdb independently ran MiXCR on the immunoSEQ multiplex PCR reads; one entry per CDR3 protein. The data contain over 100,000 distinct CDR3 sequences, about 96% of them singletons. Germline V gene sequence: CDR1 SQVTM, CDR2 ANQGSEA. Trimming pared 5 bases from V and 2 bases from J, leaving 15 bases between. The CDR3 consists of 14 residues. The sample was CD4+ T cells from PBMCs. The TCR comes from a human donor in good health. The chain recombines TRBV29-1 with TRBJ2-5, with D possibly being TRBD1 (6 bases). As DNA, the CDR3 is TGCAGCGTTCCCATAGGACAGACACAAGAGACCCAGTACTTC. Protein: CSVPIGQTQETQYF.